These T cell receptor beta chains were read from a single sample in a study of shared clonotypes between healthy human individuals. The table came from immunoSEQ multiplex PCR; TCRdb's copy has only in-frame clones and leaves some out. Seen here are 1,400,000 or so clones, 98% observed once, and the top ten hold approximately 0.38%. Source material: naive CD4+ T cells sorted from blood. The receptors come from a man aged 25-45 years in good health. CDR3s leave out the opening cysteine and the closing phenylalanine or tryptophan. The order of the fields is J gene, D gene, V gene, CDR3 protein. The D gene is left open where the match is weak.

>TRBJ2-1|TRBD2|TRBV9
ASSVHPPDSGRFGSSYNEQF
>TRBJ2-7|TRBD2|TRBV7-8
ASSFPEREVSYEQY
>TRBJ1-3|.|TRBV6-1
ASELGNTIY
>TRBJ2-5|TRBD2|TRBV7-9
ASSLARTSGRQTQY
>TRBJ1-1|.|TRBV11-2
ASSLIGSVNTEAF
>TRBJ2-5|TRBD2|TRBV4-1
ASSQAGMAGGKETQY
>TRBJ1-4|.|TRBV18
ASSPLPRAVNEKLF
>TRBJ2-7|.|TRBV7-9
ASTGVGTYEQY
>TRBJ2-7|.|TRBV11-2
ASSLALGASYEQY
>TRBJ2-2|.|TRBV9
ASSESNTGELF
>TRBJ1-4|.|TRBV5-1
ASSRDTVNEKLF
>TRBJ1-5|.|TRBV29-1
SVVEDSNQPQH
>TRBJ2-6|TRBD1|TRBV27
ASRRGLAGANVLT
>TRBJ1-2|.|TRBV7-9
ASSLEAGVGLSGYT
>TRBJ1-1|.|TRBV7-9
ASSLGLTNTEAF
>TRBJ2-3|.|TRBV9
ASSVLVGGTDTQY
>TRBJ2-7|TRBD2|TRBV28
ASSLPPGGPTYEQY
>TRBJ1-2|TRBD1|TRBV7-2
ASSLLEGASNYGYT